The clone carrying this T cell receptor (beta chain) was seen a handful of times. Deletions cut 5 bases from V and 4 bases from J, with 9 bases between. CDR3 length equals 13 residues. Germline CDR1 reads LNHDA; CDR2 reads SQIVND (reference sequence). The protocol was immunoSEQ multiplex PCR, while the TCRdb copy is restricted to in-frame clones and leaves out a portion. The sample holds 110,000 or so clones, approximately 72% seen once. The data derive from a study of blood T cell repertoires in COVID-19. This chain links TRBV19 with TRBJ1-5; D call uncertain. Material for sequencing was peripheral blood. The sequence came from a woman aged 70-85 years with acute or convalescent COVID-19. The CDR3 DNA reads as TGTGCCAGTAGTCGGCGGGGAAATCAGCCCCAGCATTTT. Encoded protein: CASSRRGNQPQHF.